These 5 T cell receptor beta chains came from one sample sequenced in a study of PD-1 blockade in classical Hodgkin lymphoma. The time point is: cycle 4 day 1 (C4D1), after five to seven weeks of nivolumab. All the patients suffered relapse after autologous stem cell transplantation, and brentuximab vedotin exposure differed. TCRdb's copy holds only in-frame clones and misses some; the assay was immunoSEQ multiplex PCR. The table has roughly 20,000 clones, around 79% seen once. The source was peripheral blood mononuclear cells (PBMCs), collected before the fourth cycle of nivolumab. These TCRs come from a human donor with classical Hodgkin lymphoma.

The genes are TRBV6-1 and TRBJ1-1; a weak D match, TRBD1 (5 bases). This CDR3 comprises 13 residues. Per the germline V gene, CDR1 is MNHNS and CDR2 is SASEGT. Deletions cut 8 bases from V and 5 bases from J, with 15 bases between. CDR3 in amino acids: CASGGSGITEAFF. CDR3 in DNA: TGTGCCAGCGGGGGATCAGGGATAACTGAAGCTTTCTTT.

The V and J genes are TRBV6-1 and TRBJ2-3; D gene uncertain. The V gene's germline CDR1 is MNHNS and CDR2 SASEGT. V gave up 4 bases and J gave up 10 bases, with 15 bases separating them. The length of the CDR3 is 13 residues. CDR3: CASSGGSRLSQYF. As DNA, the CDR3 is TGTGCCAGCAGTGGTGGTAGTCGGCTTTCGCAGTATTTT.

The chain combines TRBV19 with TRBJ1-2; D is unresolved. Between the trimmed V and J ends, which lost 4 bases and 8 bases, there was a span of 23 bases. There are 16 residues in the CDR3. Germline CDR1 is LNHDA and CDR2 is SQIVND (reference sequence). Here the CDR3 DNA reads TGTGCCAGTAGTACCCTTGGCCGGGCGGCGACCTGGGGCTACACCTTC. It encodes CASSTLGRAATWGYTF. The full variable domain, its missing parts supplied by reference TRBV19 and TRBJ1-2, is DGGITQSPKYLFRKEGQNVTLSCEQNLNHDAMYWYRQDPGQGLRLIYYSQIVNDFQKGDIAEGYSVSREKKESFPLTVTSAQKNPTAFYLCASSTLGRAATWGYTFGSGTRLTVV.

This chain joins TRBV27 and TRBJ2-5, with D unresolved. V lost 4 bases, J lost 5 bases, and 11 bases lay in between. The CDR3 consists of 13 residues. The V gene's germline CDR1 is MNHEY and CDR2 SMNVEV (reference sequence). CDR3 region: CASSSPVSETQYF. The DNA of the CDR3 is TGTGCCAGCAGTTCGCCAGTGTCGGAGACCCAGTACTTC.

This sequence joins TRBV18 and TRBJ1-4; 8 bases fit TRBD1. CDR1 is KGHSH, CDR2 LQKENI, per germline. This CDR3 region has 15 residues. Trimming removed 0 bases from V and 10 bases from J; junction bases left unmatched: 7. The CDR3 DNA is TGTGCCAGCTCACCACCGGGACCAGGGGGCGGAAAACTGTTTTTT. It translates to CASSPPGPGGGKLFF.